Listed here are 4 T cell receptor beta chains from one sample, sequenced in a study of shared clonotypes between healthy human individuals (dated by TCRdb to between 2020 and 2021). To prepare the library, the immunoSEQ multiplex PCR assay was applied. Held by TCRdb, this immuneACCESS table contains in-frame sequences only and omits some clones. Under half of the omission traces to an unresolved V gene where checked; the cause of the rest is unknown. In all, the sample holds roughly 2,000,000 clones, and around 93% of those were seen once. More than 1.5% of the sample rests with the top ten. CD8 naive samples were obtained by positive selection for CCR7 among CD45RO-negative cells, yielding a CD45RA+CCR7+ population from which TemRA cells were excluded. Sequencing was done on a sample of naive CD8+ T cells from PBMCs. The meaning of the sample's cell subset or site label: CD45RA+CCR7+. Receptors originate from a man aged 18 to 29 in good health. Some clones in this sample may be carry-over from other donors' samples.

The chain couples TRBV6-5 to TRBJ1-4; 8 bases align to TRBD1. CDR3 length: 12 residues. The V gene's germline CDR1 is MNHEY and CDR2 SVGAGI. V was pared by 9 bases and J by 8 bases, with 5 bases of the junction left unmatched. The CDR3 reads CASRQGTEKLFF. CDR3 bases: TGTGCCAGTAGACAGGGGACCGAAAAACTGTTTTTT.

The CDR3 sequence: CASTRDSSDQPQHF. In DNA, the CDR3 is TGTGCCAGCACCCGGGACAGCAGCGATCAGCCCCAGCATTTT. The chain joins TRBV6-1 to TRBJ1-5; 7 bases match TRBD1. The CDR3 spans 14 residues. The V gene's germline CDR1 is MNHNS and CDR2 SASEGT. With V trimmed by 7 bases and J by 5 bases, 8 bases remained unmatched.

Only one count was recorded for this clone. This chain joins TRBV5-1 and TRBJ2-3; D ambiguous. The germline V gene has CDR1 SGHRS and CDR2 YFSETQ. The CDR3 totals 15 residues. V lost 3 bases to trimming and J lost 4 bases, with 15 bases between them. CDR3 protein: CASSYGLGPADTQYF. The CDR3 coding sequence is TGCGCCAGCAGCTACGGCCTCGGGCCAGCAGATACGCAGTATTTT.

On this clone itself: The sample contains more than one DNA sequence encoding this CDR3. The chain carries TRBV28 and TRBJ2-1, with D uncertain. Trimming left V 1 base short and J 0 bases short, with 7 bases between. The CDR3 length is 15 residues. Germline-derived CDR1 and CDR2 are MDHEN and SYDVKM. CDR3 region: CASSLSLSSYNEQFF. The CDR3 DNA follows: TGTGCCAGCAGTTTATCCTTAAGCTCCTACAATGAGCAGTTCTTC.